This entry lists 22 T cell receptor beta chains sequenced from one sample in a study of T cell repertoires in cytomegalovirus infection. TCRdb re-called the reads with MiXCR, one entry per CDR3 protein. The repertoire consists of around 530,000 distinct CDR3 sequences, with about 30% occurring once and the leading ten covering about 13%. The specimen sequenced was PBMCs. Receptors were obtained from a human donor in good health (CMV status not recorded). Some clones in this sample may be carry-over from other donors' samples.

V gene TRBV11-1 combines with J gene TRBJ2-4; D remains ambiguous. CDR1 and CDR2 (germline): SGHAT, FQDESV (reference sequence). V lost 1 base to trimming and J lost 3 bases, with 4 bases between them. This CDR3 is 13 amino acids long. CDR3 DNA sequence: TGTGCCAGCAGCTTAGACAGCAAAAACATTCAGTACTTC. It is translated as CASSLDSKNIQYF.

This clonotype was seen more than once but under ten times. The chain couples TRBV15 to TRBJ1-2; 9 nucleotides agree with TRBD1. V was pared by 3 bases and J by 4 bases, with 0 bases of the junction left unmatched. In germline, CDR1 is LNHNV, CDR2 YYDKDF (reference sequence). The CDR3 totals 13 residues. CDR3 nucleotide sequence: TGTGCCACCAGCAGGGACAGGGGCTATGGCTACACCTTC. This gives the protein CATSRDRGYGYTF.

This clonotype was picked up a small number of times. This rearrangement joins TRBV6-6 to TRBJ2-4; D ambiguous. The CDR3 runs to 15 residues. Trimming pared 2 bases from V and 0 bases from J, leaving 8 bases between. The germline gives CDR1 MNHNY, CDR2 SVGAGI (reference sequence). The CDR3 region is CASSYRPEAKNIQYF. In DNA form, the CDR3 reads TGTGCCAGCAGTTACCGGCCTGAAGCCAAAAACATTCAGTACTTC.

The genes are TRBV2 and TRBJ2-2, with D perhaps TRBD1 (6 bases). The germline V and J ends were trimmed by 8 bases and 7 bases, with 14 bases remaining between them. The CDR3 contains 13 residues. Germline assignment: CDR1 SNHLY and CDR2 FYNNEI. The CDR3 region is CASLPTTGGELFF. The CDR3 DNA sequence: TGTGCCAGCCTTCCTACGACAGGCGGGGAGCTGTTTTTT. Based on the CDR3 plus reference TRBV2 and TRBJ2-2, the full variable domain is EPEVTQTPSHQVTQMGQEVILRCVPISNHLYFYWYRQILGQKVEFLVSFYNNEISEKSEIFDDQFSVERPDGSNFTLKIRSTKLEDSAMYFCASLPTTGGELFFGEGSRLTVL.

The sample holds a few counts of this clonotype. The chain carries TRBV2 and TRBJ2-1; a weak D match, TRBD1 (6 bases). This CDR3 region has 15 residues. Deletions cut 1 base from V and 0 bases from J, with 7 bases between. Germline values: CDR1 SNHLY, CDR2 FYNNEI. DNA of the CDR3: TGTGCCAGCAGTGAAGAACAGGGCTCCTACAATGAGCAGTTCTTC. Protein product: CASSEEQGSYNEQFF.

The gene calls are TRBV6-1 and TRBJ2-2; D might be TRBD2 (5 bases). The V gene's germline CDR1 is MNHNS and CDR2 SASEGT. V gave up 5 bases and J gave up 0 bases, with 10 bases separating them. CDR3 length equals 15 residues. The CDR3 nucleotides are TGTGCCAGCAGTCACTACGGGGCGAACACCGGGGAGCTGTTTTTT. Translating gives CASSHYGANTGELFF.

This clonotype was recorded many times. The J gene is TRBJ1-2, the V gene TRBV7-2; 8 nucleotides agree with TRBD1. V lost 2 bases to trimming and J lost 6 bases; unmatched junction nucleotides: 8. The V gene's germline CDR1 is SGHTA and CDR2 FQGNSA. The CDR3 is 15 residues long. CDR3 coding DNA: TGTGCCAGCAGCTTAACCGGACAGGGCGGCCATGGCTACACCTTC. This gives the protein CASSLTGQGGHGYTF.

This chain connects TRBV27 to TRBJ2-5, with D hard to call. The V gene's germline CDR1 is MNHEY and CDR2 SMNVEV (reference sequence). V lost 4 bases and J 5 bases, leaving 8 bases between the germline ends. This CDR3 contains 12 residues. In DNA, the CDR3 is TGTGCCAGCAGTTCCAGGAAGGAGACCCAGTACTTC. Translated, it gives CASSSRKETQYF.

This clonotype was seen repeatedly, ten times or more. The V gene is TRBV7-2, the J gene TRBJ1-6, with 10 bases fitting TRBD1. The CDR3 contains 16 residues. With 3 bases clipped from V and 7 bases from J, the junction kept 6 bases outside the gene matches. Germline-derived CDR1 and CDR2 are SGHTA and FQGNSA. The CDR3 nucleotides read TGTGCCAGCAGCTTGGGACAGGGGCCGGGAAATTCACCCCTCCACTTT. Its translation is CASSLGQGPGNSPLHF.

CDR3: CASKRTSQEADTQYF. The DNA of the CDR3 is TGTGCCAGCAAACGGACTAGTCAAGAGGCAGATACGCAGTATTTT. V is TRBV7-3 and J is TRBJ2-3, with TRBD2 matching 7 bases. The germline V gene encodes CDR1 SGHTA and CDR2 FQGTGA. The CDR3 covers 15 residues. J gave up 4 bases and V 7 bases, and 11 bases lay outside the gene matches.

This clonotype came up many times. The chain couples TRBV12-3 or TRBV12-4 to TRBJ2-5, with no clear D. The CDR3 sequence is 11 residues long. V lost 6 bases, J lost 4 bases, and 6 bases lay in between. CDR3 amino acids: CASSFGETQYF. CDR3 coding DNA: TGTGCCAGCAGCTTTGGAGAGACCCAGTACTTC.

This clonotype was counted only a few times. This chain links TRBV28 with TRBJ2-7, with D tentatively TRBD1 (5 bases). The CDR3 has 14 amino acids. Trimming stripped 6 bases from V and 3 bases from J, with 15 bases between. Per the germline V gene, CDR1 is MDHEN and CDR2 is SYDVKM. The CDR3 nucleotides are TGTGCCAGCAGCCCCCCCCGACAGAGCTACGAGCAGTACGTC. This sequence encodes CASSPPRQSYEQYV.

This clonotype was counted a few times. CDR3 coding DNA: TGTGCCAGCAGTTACACTAAAGAACCGGGACAGGACACAGATACGCAGTATTTT. Translation gives CASSYTKEPGQDTDTQYF. The rearrangement uses TRBV6-2 or TRBV6-3 and TRBJ2-3; TRBD1 matches 8 bases. The V gene end was trimmed by 2 bases and the J gene end by 2 bases; junction bases not matched to a gene: 12. Per germline, CDR1 MNHEY and CDR2 SVGEGT. This CDR3 region has 18 residues.

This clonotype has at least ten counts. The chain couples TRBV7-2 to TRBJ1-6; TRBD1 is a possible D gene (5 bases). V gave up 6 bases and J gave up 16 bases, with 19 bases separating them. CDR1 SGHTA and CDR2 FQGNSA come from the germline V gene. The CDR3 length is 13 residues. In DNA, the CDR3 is TGTGCCAGCAGTTTGATATCCCGGGACGAACTCCACTTT. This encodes CASSLISRDELHF.

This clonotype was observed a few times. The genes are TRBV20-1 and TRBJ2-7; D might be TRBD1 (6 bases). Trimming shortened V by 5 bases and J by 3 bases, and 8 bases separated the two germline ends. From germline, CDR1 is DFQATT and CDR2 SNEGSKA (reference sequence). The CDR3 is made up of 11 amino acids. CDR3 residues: CSAADSYEQYV. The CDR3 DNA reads TGCAGTGCTGCGGACAGCTACGAGCAGTACGTC.

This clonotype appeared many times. Written as DNA, the CDR3 is TGTGCCAGCAGCTTTAGTCTAGCGGTAGAGACCCAGTACTTC. Its translation: CASSFSLAVETQYF. V is TRBV7-2 and J is TRBJ2-5, with 7 bases fitting TRBD2. This CDR3 contains 14 residues. The junction had 5 bases not matched to a gene; V was cut back by 3 bases and J by 4 bases. Germline V gene sequence: CDR1 SGHTA, CDR2 FQGNSA.

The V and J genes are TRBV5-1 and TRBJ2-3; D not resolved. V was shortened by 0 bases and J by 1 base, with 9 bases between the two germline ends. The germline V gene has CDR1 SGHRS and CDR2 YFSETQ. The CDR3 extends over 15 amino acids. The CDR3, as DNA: TGCGCCAGCAGCTTGGACCCCCACGGCACAGATACGCAGTATTTT. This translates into CASSLDPHGTDTQYF. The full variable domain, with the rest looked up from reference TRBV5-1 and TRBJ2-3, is KAGVTQTPRYLIKTRGQQVTLSCSPISGHRSVSWYQQTPGQGLQFLFEYFSETQRNKGNFPGRFSGRQFSNSRSEMNVSTLELGDSALYLCASSLDPHGTDTQYFGPGTRLTVL.

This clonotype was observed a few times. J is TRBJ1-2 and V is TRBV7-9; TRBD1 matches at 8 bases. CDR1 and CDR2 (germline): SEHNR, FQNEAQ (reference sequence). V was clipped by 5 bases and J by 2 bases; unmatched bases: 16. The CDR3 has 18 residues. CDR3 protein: CASSHPRKTGGGNYGYTF. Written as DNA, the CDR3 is TGTGCCAGCAGCCACCCCCGCAAAACAGGGGGAGGAAACTATGGCTACACCTTC.

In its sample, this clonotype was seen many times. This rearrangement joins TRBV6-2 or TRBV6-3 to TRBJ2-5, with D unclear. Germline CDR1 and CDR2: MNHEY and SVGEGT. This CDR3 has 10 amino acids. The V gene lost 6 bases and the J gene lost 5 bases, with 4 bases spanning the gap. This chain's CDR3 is CASREETQYF. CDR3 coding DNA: TGTGCCAGCAGAGAGGAGACCCAGTACTTC.

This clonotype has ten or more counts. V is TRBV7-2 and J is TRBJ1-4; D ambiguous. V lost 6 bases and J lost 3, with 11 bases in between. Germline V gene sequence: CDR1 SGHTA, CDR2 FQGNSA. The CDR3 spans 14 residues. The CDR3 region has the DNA TGTGCCAGCAGACTAGGGCGTTCTAATGAAAAACTGTTTTTT. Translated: CASRLGRSNEKLFF.

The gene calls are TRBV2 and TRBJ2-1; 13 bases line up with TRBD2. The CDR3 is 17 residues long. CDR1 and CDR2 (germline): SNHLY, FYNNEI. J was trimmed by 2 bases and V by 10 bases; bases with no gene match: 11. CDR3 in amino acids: CATQGGTSGATYNEQFF. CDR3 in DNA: TGTGCCACCCAGGGTGGGACTAGCGGGGCCACCTACAATGAGCAGTTCTTC.

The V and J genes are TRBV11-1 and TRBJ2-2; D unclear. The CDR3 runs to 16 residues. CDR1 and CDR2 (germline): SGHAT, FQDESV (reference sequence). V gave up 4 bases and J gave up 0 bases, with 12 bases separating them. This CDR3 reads CASSSGRAANTGELFF. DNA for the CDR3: TGTGCCAGCAGCTCTGGTCGGGCAGCGAACACCGGGGAGCTGTTTTTT.